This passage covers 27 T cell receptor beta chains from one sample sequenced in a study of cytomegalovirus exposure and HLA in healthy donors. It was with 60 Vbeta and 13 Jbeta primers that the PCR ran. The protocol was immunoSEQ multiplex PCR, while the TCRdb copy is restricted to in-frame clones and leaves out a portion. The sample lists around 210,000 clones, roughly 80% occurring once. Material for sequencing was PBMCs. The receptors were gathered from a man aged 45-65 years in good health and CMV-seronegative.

The CDR3 sequence is CASSLLTSAQSSYNEQFF. The CDR3 coding sequence is TGTGCCAGCTCACTCCTGACTAGCGCCCAGAGCTCCTACAATGAGCAGTTCTTC. The chain uses TRBV18 and TRBJ2-1, with 8 bases lining up with TRBD2. The CDR3 is 18 amino acids. V shed 4 bases and J 0 bases; nucleotides not matched to a gene: 11. The germline CDR1 and CDR2 sequences are KGHSH and LQKENI.

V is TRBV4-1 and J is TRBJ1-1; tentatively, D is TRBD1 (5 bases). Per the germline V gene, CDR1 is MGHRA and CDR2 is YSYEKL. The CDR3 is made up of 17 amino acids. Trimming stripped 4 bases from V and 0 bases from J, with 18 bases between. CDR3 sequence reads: CASSPRGSGAMNTEAFF. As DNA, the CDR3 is TGCGCCAGCAGCCCCCGGGGGTCGGGAGCGATGAACACTGAAGCTTTCTTT.

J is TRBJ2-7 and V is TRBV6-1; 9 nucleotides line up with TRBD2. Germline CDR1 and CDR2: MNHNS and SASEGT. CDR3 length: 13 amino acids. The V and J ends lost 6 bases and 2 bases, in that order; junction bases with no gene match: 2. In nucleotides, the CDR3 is TGTGCCAGCAGGTCTAGCGGGGCCTACGAGCAGTACTTC. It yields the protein CASRSSGAYEQYF.

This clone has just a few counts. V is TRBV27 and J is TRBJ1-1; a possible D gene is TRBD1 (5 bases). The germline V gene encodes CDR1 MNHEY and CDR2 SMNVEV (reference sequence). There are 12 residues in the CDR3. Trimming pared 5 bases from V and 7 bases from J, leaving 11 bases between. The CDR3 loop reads CASSPGGDEAFF. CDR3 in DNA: TGTGCCAGCAGTCCCGGGGGGGATGAAGCTTTCTTT.

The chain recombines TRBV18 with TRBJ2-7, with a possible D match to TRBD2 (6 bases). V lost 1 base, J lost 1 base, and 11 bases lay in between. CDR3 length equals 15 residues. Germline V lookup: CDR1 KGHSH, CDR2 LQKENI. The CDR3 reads CASSPRGVQSYEQYF. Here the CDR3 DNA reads TGTGCCAGCTCACCACGCGGGGTACAATCCTACGAGCAGTACTTC.

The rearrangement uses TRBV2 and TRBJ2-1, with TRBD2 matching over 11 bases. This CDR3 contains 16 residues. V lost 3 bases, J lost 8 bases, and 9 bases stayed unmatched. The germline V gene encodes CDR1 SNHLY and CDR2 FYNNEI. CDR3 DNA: TGTGCCAGCAGTGATAGCGGGAGGGTGATCGGCGATGAGCAGTTCTTC. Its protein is CASSDSGRVIGDEQFF.

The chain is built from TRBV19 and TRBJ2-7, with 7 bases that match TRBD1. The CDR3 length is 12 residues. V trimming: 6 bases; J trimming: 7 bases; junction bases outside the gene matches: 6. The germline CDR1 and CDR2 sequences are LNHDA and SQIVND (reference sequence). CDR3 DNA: TGTGCCAGTAGCCAGACAGGGTGGGAGCAGTACTTC. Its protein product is CASSQTGWEQYF.

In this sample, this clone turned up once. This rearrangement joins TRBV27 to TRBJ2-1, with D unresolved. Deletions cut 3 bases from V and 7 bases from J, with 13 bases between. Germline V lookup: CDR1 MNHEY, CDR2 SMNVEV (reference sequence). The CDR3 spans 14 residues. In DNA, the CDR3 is TGTGCCAGCAGTTTGCCCGGGTCGGTGAATGAGCAGTTCTTC. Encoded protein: CASSLPGSVNEQFF.

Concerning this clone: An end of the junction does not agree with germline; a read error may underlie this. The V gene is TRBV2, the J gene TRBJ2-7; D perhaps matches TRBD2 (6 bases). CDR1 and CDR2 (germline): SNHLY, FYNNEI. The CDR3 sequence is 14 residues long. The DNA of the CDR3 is TGTGCCAGTACCATTCTAGCGTTTACCTACGAGCAGCACTTC. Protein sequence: CASTILAFTYEQHF.

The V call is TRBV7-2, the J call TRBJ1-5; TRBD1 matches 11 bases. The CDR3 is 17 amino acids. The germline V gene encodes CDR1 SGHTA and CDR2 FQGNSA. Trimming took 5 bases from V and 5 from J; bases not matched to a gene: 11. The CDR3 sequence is CASSPGPGQGEDQPQHF. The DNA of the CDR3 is TGTGCCAGCAGCCCCGGTCCGGGACAGGGGGAAGATCAGCCCCAGCATTTT. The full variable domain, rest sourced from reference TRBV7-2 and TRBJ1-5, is GAGVSQSPSNKVTEKGKDVELRCDPISGHTALYWYRQSLGQGLEFLIYFQGNSAPDKSGLPSDRFSAERTGGSVSTLTIQRTQQEDSAVYLCASSPGPGQGEDQPQHFGDGTRLSIL.

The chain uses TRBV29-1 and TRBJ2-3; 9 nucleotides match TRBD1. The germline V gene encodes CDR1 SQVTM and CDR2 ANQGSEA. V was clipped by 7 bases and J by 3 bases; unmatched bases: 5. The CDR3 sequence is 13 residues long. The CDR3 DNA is TGCAGCGCCGAACAGGGGGCTACAGATACGCAGTATTTT. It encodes CSAEQGATDTQYF.

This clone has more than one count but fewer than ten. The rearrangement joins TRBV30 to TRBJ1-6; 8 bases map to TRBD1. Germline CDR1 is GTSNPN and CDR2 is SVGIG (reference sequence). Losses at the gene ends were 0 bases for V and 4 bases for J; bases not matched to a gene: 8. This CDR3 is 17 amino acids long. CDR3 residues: CAWSVEGTGRYNSPLHF. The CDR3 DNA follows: TGTGCCTGGAGTGTAGAGGGGACAGGACGATATAATTCACCCCTCCACTTT.

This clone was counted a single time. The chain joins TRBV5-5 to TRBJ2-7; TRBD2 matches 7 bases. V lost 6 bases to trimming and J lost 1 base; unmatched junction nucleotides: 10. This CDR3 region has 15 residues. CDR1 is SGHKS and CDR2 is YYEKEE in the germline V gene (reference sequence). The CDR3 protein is CASTPPGGSSYEQYF. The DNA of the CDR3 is TGTGCCAGCACCCCCCCCGGCGGGAGTTCCTACGAGCAGTACTTC. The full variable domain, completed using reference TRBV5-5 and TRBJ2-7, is DAGVTQSPTHLIKTRGQQVTLRCSPISGHKSVSWYQQVLGQGPQFIFQYYEKEERGRGNFPDRFSARQFPNYSSELNVNALLLGDSALYLCASTPPGGSSYEQYFGPGTRLTVT.

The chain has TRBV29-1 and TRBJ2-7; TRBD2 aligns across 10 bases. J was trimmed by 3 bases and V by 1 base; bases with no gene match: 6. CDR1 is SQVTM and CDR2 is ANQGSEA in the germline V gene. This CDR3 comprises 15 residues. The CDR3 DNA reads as TGCAGCGTTGAAGTCACTAGCGGGGAGAGCTACGAGCAGTACTTC. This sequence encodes CSVEVTSGESYEQYF.

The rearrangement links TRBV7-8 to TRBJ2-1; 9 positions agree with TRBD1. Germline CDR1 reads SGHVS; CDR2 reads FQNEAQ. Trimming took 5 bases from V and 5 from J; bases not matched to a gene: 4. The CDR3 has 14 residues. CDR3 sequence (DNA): TGTGCCAGCAGCCGCAGGACAGGGGACAATGAGCAGTTCTTC. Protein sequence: CASSRRTGDNEQFF.

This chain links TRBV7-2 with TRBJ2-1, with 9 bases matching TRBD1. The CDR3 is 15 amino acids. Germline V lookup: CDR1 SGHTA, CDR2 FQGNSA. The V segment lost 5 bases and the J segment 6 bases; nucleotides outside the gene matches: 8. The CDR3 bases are TGTGCCAGCAGCCTTAGGACAGGGGCCGTCAATGAGCAGTTCTTC. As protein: CASSLRTGAVNEQFF.

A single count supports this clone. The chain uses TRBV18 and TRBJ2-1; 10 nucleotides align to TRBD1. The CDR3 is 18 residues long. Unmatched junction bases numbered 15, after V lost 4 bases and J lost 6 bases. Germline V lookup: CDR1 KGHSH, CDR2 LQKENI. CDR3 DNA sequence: TGTGCCAGCTCACTGTACTATCGTCCGGGACAGGGGACCAATGAGCAGTTCTTC. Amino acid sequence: CASSLYYRPGQGTNEQFF.

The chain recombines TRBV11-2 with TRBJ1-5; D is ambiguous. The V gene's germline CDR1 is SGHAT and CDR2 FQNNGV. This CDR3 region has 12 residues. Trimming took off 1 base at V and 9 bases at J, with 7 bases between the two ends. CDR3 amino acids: CASSLGGRPQHF. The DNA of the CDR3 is TGTGCCAGCAGCTTAGGAGGGCGGCCCCAGCATTTT.

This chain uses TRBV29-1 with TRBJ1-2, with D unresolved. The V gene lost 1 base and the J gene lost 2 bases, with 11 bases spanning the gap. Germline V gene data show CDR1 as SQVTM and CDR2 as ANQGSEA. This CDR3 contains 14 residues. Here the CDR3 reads CSVEVEISNYGYTF. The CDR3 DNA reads TGCAGCGTTGAAGTAGAGATATCAAACTATGGCTACACCTTC.

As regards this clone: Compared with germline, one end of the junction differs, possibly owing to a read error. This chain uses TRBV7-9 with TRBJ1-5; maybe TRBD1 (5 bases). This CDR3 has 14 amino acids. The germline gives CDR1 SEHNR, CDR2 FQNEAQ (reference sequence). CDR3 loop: CSSSLIGDNQPQHF. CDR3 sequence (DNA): TGTTCCAGCAGCTTAATAGGGGATAATCAGCCCCAGCATTTT.

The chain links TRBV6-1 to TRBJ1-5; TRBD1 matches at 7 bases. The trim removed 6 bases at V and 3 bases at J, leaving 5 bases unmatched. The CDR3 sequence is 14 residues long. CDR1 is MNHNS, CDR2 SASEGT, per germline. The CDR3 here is CASSTGQLNQPQHF. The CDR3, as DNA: TGTGCCAGCAGCACGGGACAGCTCAATCAGCCCCAGCATTTT.

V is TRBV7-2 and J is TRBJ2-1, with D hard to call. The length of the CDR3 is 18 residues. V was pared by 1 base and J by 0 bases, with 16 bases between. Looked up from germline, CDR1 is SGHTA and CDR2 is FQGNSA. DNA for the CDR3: TGTGCCAGCAGCTTAGAGCTCCAAGCGAGTAACTCCTACAATGAGCAGTTCTTC. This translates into CASSLELQASNSYNEQFF.

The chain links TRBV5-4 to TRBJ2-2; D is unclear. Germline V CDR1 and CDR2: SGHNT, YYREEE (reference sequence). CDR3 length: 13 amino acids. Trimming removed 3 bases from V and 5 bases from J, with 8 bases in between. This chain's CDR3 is CASSSDLTGELFF. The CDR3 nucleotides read TGTGCCAGCAGCTCCGACTTGACCGGGGAGCTGTTTTTT.

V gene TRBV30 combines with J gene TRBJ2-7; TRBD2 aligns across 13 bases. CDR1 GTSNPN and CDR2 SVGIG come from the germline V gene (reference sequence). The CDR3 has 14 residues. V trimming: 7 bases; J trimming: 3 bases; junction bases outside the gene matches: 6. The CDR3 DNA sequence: TGTGCCTTCCGGACTAGCGGGAGAGGCTACGAGCAGTACTTC. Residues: CAFRTSGRGYEQYF. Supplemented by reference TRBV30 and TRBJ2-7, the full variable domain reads SQTIHQWPATLVQPVGSPLSLECTVEGTSNPNLYWYRQAAGRGLQLLFYSVGIGQISSEVPQNLSASRPQDRQFILSSKKLLLSDSGFYLCAFRTSGRGYEQYFGPGTRLTVT.

Here the CDR3 reads CASSEIAANYGYTF. The DNA for the CDR3 is TGTGCCAGCAGTGAAATTGCGGCTAACTATGGCTACACCTTC. The gene calls are TRBV2 and TRBJ1-2; D unclear. CDR1 is SNHLY, CDR2 FYNNEI, per germline. There are 14 residues in the CDR3. V lost 2 bases and J lost 0, with 7 bases in between.

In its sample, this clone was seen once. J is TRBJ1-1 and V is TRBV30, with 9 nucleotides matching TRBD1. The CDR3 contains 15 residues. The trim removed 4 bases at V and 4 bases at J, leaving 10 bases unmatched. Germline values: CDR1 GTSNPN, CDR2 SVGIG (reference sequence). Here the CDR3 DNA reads TGTGCCTGGAAATCAACCGGGACAGGGTTCACTGAAGCTTTCTTT. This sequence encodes CAWKSTGTGFTEAFF.

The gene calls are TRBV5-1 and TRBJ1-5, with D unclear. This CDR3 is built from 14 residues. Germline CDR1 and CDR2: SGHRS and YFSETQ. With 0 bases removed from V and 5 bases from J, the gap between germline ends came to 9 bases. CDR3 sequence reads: CASSLEDGDQPQHF. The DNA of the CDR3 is TGCGCCAGCAGCTTGGAGGACGGGGATCAGCCCCAGCATTTT. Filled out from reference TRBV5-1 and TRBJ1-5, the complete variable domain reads KAGVTQTPRYLIKTRGQQVTLSCSPISGHRSVSWYQQTPGQGLQFLFEYFSETQRNKGNFPGRFSGRQFSNSRSEMNVSTLELGDSALYLCASSLEDGDQPQHFGDGTRLSIL.